The entry below describes one T cell receptor beta chain. Its binding antigen is unknown. No per-base quality is available; no much larger clone lies one base away. Systemically healthy Caucasian individuals from Russia, around 39 in total and aged roughly 6 to 100 years, were included as donors. Ten milliliters of peripheral blood were drawn from each donor into EDTA-treated Vacutainer tubes. Ficoll-Paque density-gradient centrifugation was used to isolate PBMCs, with at least 7 million per sample. Trizol reagent was used to extract total RNA from PBMCs, with at least 5.5 micrograms per sample. For every donor, flow cytometry on a PBMC aliquot measured the percentage of naive CD45RAhigh/CD27high T cells. Library preparation employed 5' RACE. The listed sequencing device is Illumina HiSeq 2500. A second about 7 to 12 cycle PCR used a sample-barcoded 5' primer and a J-beta primer mix. Each TCR beta cDNA molecule received a unique molecular identifier from a template-switch 5' adaptor carrying 12 random nucleotides. Each sample yielded at least 3 million CDR3-containing paired-end reads. First-strand cDNA was synthesized from all RNA with the Mint cDNA synthesis kit, primed by a TRBC-specific oligonucleotide. Following uracil-DNA glycosylase treatment, a first 18-cycle PCR with universal primers M1SS and BC2_uni_R was performed on all cDNA. The original pipeline was this. For normalization, 1 million high-quality reads, each with a distinct molecular identifier, were randomly selected from each sample. Reads sharing molecular identifiers were discarded rather than binned into consensus sequences. MiTCR, with a Q25 quality threshold and the strictest error-elimination algorithm, was used for CDR3 identification, clonotype clustering and error correction. A nonparametric unseen species model using Euler transformation provided a lower-bound estimate of total TCR beta diversity. In-frame beta chains were kept once TCRdb had trimmed the public reads at Q25 with fastp and called clones with MiXCR. Duplicate CDR3 protein sequences are folded into a single record with the most common DNA and genes. For this entry, the V and J calls and clone size follow TCRdb and not the study's own pipeline. For this sample the table gives over 950,000 distinct CDR3 sequences, of which roughly 51% were detected only once. 20% to 25% of the sample is held by the ten biggest clonotypes.

These data come from a study of blood T cells in healthy people across ages (dated by TCRdb to the mid-2010s). Background on the whole study: In model experiments, template switching captured about one uniquely barcoded TCR beta cDNA molecule for every two T cells. Age-related changes in TCR beta repertoire diversity were measured in the study by deep sequencing normalized with unique cDNA molecular identifiers. Four age groups were formed from the donors: young (average about 17 years), middle-aged (around 37), aged (roughly 56) and long-lived (82). To avoid experimental bias, donors of different ages were spread randomly across the sequencing lanes. The study analyzed two additional independent replicas of 1 million unique cDNA reads from the same blood draw for two donors, one aged 18 to 29 and one aged 80 or older.

Trimming removed 8 bases from V and 4 bases from J; the gene matches leave 7 bases unexplained. The CDR3 spans 14 residues, from the cysteine through the phenylalanine. The only DNA kept is the CDR3, 42 bases in frame from the first base. Study-wide conclusions, independent of this receptor: Because profiling used bulk unsorted PBMCs, naive and antigen-experienced compartments could not be compared conclusively. Compared with the aged group, more naive CD4+ T cells, fewer expanded clones and increased TCR diversity were shown by the long-lived group, suggesting age selection. Observed TCR beta diversity correlated strongly with the percentage of naive T cells measured by flow cytometry. The CMV infection status of donors was not known, potentially confounding age-related changes in expanded clonotypes. Estimates of total diversity based on one million sequenced T cells were regarded as lower bounds and as underestimates. As age increased, observed TCR beta diversity per million T cells dropped in a roughly linear way, and a significant reduction was already evident by age around 41.

This receptor was identified in a woman aged 60 to 75 in good health. This receptor chain uses TRBV12-3 or TRBV12-4 and TRBJ2-7; the central 11 bases match TRBD2. Sequenced material: blood. The DNA sequence is given as TGTGCCAGCGGGGCTGGACTAGCGGGTTACGAGCAGTACTTC. Its amino acids are CASGAGLAGYEQYF.